This T cell receptor (beta chain) was obtained from a study of cytomegalovirus exposure and HLA in healthy donors. Germline V gene data show CDR1 as MGHRA and CDR2 as YSYEKL. This CDR3 region has 15 residues. Between the trimmed V and J ends, which lost 0 bases and 2 bases, there was a span of 11 bases. PCR used 60 Vbeta primers and 13 Jbeta primers. The repertoire was sequenced with immunoSEQ multiplex PCR; TCRdb's copy has only in-frame clones and lacks some. This sample has under 200,000 clones, with 71% found just once. The TCR comes from a girl aged 5 to 17 in good health and CMV-seronegative. Sequenced sample: PBMCs. V is TRBV4-1 and J is TRBJ2-7; D is possibly TRBD1 (6 bases). DNA of the CDR3: TGCGCCAGCAGCCAAGAAACAGGGCCGCCCTACGAGCAGTACTTC. It specifies CASSQETGPPYEQYF.